Sequencing of this T cell receptor beta chain was carried out in a study of a mutant IDH1 vaccine in newly diagnosed glioma. At the level of the study: Treated patients, averaging about 40 years, were around 62% male and roughly 38% female. Earlier therapy was either radiotherapy, temozolomide, or both, and most got both.

Method: immunoSEQ multiplex PCR; TCRdb's copy keeps in-frame clones and lacks some. The data show around 50,000 clones, roughly 90% seen once. Study results and caveats: The vaccine induced immune responses, and these occurred in 80% to 95% of patients. The authors found pseudoprogression apparently unrelated to changes in top peripheral T cell clonotypes.

This clone was seen once. The antigen is undetermined. V was shortened by 5 bases and J by 0 bases, with 20 bases between the two germline ends. This CDR3 has 18 amino acids. The germline gives CDR1 SEHNR, CDR2 FQNEAQ (reference sequence). Indicated time point: baseline, week 1 (first vaccination visit). Treatment described: pre-vaccination baseline after standard-of-care therapy. The starting material was PBMCs, obtained from a glioma patient treated with radiotherapy, temozolomide or both. The receptor's source is a man aged 35 to 55 with glioma. This rearrangement joins TRBV7-9 to TRBJ2-1; D gene unclear. The CDR3 protein is CASSPPVSSPSSYNEQFF. The CDR3 nucleotides read TGTGCCAGCAGCCCGCCTGTGAGTTCGCCAAGCTCCTACAATGAGCAGTTCTTC. Full variable domain (rest looked up from reference TRBV7-9 and TRBJ2-1): DTGVSQNPRHKITKRGQNVTFRCDPISEHNRLYWYRQTLGQGPEFLTYFQNEAQLEKSRLLSDRFSAERPKGSFSTLEIQRTEQGDSAMYLCASSPPVSSPSSYNEQFFGPGTRLTVL.